One sample yielded the 25 T cell receptor beta chains listed below, sequenced in a study of shared clonotypes between healthy human individuals. The assay was immunoSEQ multiplex PCR, and TCRdb's table has in-frame clones only and misses some. This table holds 2,500,000 or so clones, over 85% found once. Specimen: naive CD4+ T cells sorted from blood. Subset reported: CD45RA+ positively selected. Receptors originate from a young man in good health.

J is TRBJ2-1 and V is TRBV7-2, with a weak D call TRBD1 (5 bases). Germline V gene lookup returns CDR1 SGHTA and CDR2 FQGNSA. V was pared by 5 bases and J by 6 bases, with 11 bases between. The CDR3 has 13 amino acids. CDR3 protein: CASSRLGLNEQFF. The DNA of the CDR3 is TGTGCCAGCAGCCGGTTGGGGCTCAATGAGCAGTTCTTC.

The V call is TRBV18, the J call TRBJ2-1; weak D call: TRBD2 (6 bases). This CDR3 has 15 residues. V was trimmed by 3 bases and J by 6 bases, leaving 15 bases between them. Germline V gene sequence: CDR1 KGHSH, CDR2 LQKENI. The CDR3 sequence: CASSPRRDQANEQFF. As DNA, the CDR3 is TGTGCCAGCTCACCCCGGAGGGATCAGGCCAATGAGCAGTTCTTC.

The chain carries TRBV12-1 and TRBJ1-1; the listed D gene, TRBD1, was not tested against the DNA. TRBV12-1 is given as a pseudogene. This CDR3 has 16 residues. CDR3 in amino acids: CASSATEDRDLTEAFF. The CDR3 coding sequence is TGTGCCAGCAGCGCAACGGAGGACAGGGATTTGACTGAAGCTTTCTTT.

This clone was counted a single time. This chain joins TRBV11-2 and TRBJ1-2; 8 nucleotides align to TRBD1. V shed 5 bases, J shed 4 bases, and the junction held 6 bases outside the gene matches. In germline, CDR1 is SGHAT, CDR2 FQNNGV. The CDR3 runs to 14 residues. CDR3 sequence reads: CASSVGDRPYGYTF. The CDR3 DNA sequence: TGTGCCAGCAGCGTCGGGGACAGGCCCTATGGCTACACCTTC. Drawing the rest from reference TRBV11-2 and TRBJ1-2, the complete variable domain is EAGVAQSPRYKIIEKRQSVAFWCNPISGHATLYWYQQILGQGPKLLIQFQNNGVVDDSQLPKDRFSAERLKGVDSTLKIQPAKLEDSAVYLCASSVGDRPYGYTFGSGTRLTVV.

V gene TRBV5-1 combines with J gene TRBJ2-3; D unresolved. With 4 bases removed from V and 4 bases from J, the gap between germline ends came to 7 bases. This CDR3 is built from 12 residues. The germline V gene encodes CDR1 SGHRS and CDR2 YFSETQ. The CDR3 protein is CASSGLADTQYF. Written as DNA, the CDR3 is TGCGCCAGCAGCGGCCTAGCAGATACGCAGTATTTT.

V gene TRBV7-8 combines with J gene TRBJ1-2, with 7 positions matching TRBD1. Per germline, CDR1 SGHVS and CDR2 FQNEAQ. This CDR3 is 15 amino acids long. J lost 3 bases, V lost 5 bases, and 9 bases had no gene match. The DNA of the CDR3 is TGTGCCAGCAGCCGCGCATCAGGGGGAGACTATGGCTACACCTTC. It translates to CASSRASGGDYGYTF.

The rearrangement joins TRBV5-1 to TRBJ1-2, with D perhaps matching TRBD1 (5 bases). CDR1 is SGHRS and CDR2 is YFSETQ in the germline V gene. The CDR3 spans 13 residues. The ends were cut back, 0 bases at V and 8 bases at J, with 11 bases in the middle. In DNA form, the CDR3 reads TGCGCCAGCAGCTTGGCGATCGGGGACGGCTACACCTTC. Protein product: CASSLAIGDGYTF.

The CDR3 DNA sequence: TGTGCCAGCAGTGTAACCTCCGGGACCCAGTACTTC. Amino acid sequence: CASSVTSGTQYF. V usage is TRBV6-1 and J usage is TRBJ2-5, with D hard to call. Germline V lookup: CDR1 MNHNS, CDR2 SASEGT. CDR3 size: 12 residues. The germline V and J ends were trimmed by 4 bases and 7 bases, with 10 bases remaining between them.

The sample holds one count of this clone. V and J are TRBV6-5 and TRBJ2-2; D is ambiguous. The CDR3 totals 15 residues. Germline V gives CDR1 MNHEY, CDR2 SVGAGI. V dropped 6 bases and J dropped 0 bases, with 11 bases sitting between them. The CDR3 bases are TGTGCCAGCAGAATGACATGGGCGAACACCGGGGAGCTGTTTTTT. It codes for CASRMTWANTGELFF.

J is TRBJ2-5 and V is TRBV9; tentatively, D is TRBD2 (5 bases). Per the germline V gene, CDR1 is SGDLS and CDR2 is YYNGEE. The V end lost 3 bases, the J end lost 4 bases, and 10 bases lay between the germline ends. There are 13 residues in the CDR3. CDR3 region: CASSGLAGETQYF. CDR3 nucleotide sequence: TGTGCCAGCAGCGGACTGGCGGGAGAGACCCAGTACTTC.

A note on this clone: This sample also contains other DNA sequences that code for the same CDR3. The genes are TRBV18 and TRBJ1-6; D not certain. Germline V gives CDR1 KGHSH, CDR2 LQKENI. CDR3 length equals 12 residues. Trimming took 6 bases from V and 7 from J, leaving 7 bases between them. CDR3 nucleotides: TGTGCCAGCTCGTCTCGCAATTCACCCCTCCACTTT. Protein product: CASSSRNSPLHF.

This chain uses TRBV12-5 with TRBJ2-7; no clear D gene. Germline CDR1 LGHNT, CDR2 FRNRAP. V gave up 1 base and J gave up 0 bases, with 4 bases separating them. CDR3 length equals 13 residues. The CDR3 nucleotides are TGTGCTAGTGGTTTGGGCGGCTCCTACGAGCAGTACTTC. Its protein product is CASGLGGSYEQYF.

This sequence joins TRBV6-4 and TRBJ2-1; 7 bases agree with TRBD2. This CDR3 has 14 residues. The V gene end was trimmed by 5 bases and the J gene end by 9 bases; junction bases not matched to a gene: 10. Germline values: CDR1 MRHNA, CDR2 SNTAGT. CDR3 in DNA: TGTGCCAGCAGTACCGGACTAGTAGGCGGTGAGCAGTTCTTC. Amino acids: CASSTGLVGGEQFF.

The V call is TRBV9, the J call TRBJ2-5; 10 nucleotides line up with TRBD2. The CDR3 consists of 15 residues. The J segment lost 2 bases and the V segment lost 3 bases, leaving 4 bases of the junction unmatched. Per the germline V gene, CDR1 is SGDLS and CDR2 is YYNGEE. The DNA of the CDR3 is TGTGCCAGCAGCGCAGTAGCGGGAGGACAAGAGACCCAGTACTTC. Its translation is CASSAVAGGQETQYF.

This clone was observed at least ten times. This chain links TRBV7-9 with TRBJ1-3, with TRBD1 matching 7 bases. Trimming cost V 7 bases and J 2 bases; bases outside gene matches: 8. The CDR3 contains 15 residues. Germline CDR1 and CDR2: SEHNR and FQNEAQ (reference sequence). CDR3 sequence: CASTPPTGTGNTIYF. The CDR3 DNA is TGTGCCAGCACCCCGCCGACAGGGACTGGAAACACCATATATTTT.

This rearrangement joins TRBV18 to TRBJ1-2; tentatively, D is TRBD1 (6 bases). The V gene lost 1 base and the J gene lost 3 bases, with 12 bases spanning the gap. Per germline, CDR1 KGHSH and CDR2 LQKENI. This CDR3 has 15 residues. The CDR3 DNA is TGTGCCAGCTCACCACGGAAGGGGGACCACTATGGCTACACCTTC. Amino acid sequence: CASSPRKGDHYGYTF.

The rearrangement links TRBV9 to TRBJ2-4; D is undetermined. CDR3 length: 14 amino acids. V gave up 0 bases and J gave up 7 bases, with 11 bases separating them. Looked up from germline, CDR1 is SGDLS and CDR2 is YYNGEE. The CDR3 reads CASSVEVGRNIQYF. CDR3 nucleotides: TGTGCCAGCAGCGTAGAAGTAGGCCGTAACATTCAGTACTTC.

The rearrangement uses TRBV19 and TRBJ2-2, with TRBD2 matching 13 bases. The CDR3 runs to 16 residues. The germline CDR1 and CDR2 sequences are LNHDA and SQIVND (reference sequence). The ends lost 10 bases at V and 5 bases at J; junction bases unmatched: 10. The CDR3 DNA reads TGTGCCACAAGGACTAGCGGGAGAATGGGAACCGGGGAGCTGTTTTTT. This translates into CATRTSGRMGTGELFF.

The gene calls are TRBV10-3 and TRBJ2-4; no clear D gene. The V end lost 3 bases, the J end lost 5 bases, and 8 bases lay between the germline ends. The CDR3 has 13 residues. Germline values: CDR1 ENHRY, CDR2 SYGVKD. The CDR3 sequence: CAISDSGENIQYF. CDR3 nucleotide sequence: TGTGCCATCAGTGATTCTGGAGAAAACATTCAGTACTTC.

This sequence joins TRBV19 and TRBJ1-5; 7 bases fit TRBD1. The CDR3 sequence is 15 residues long. Germline V gene data show CDR1 as LNHDA and CDR2 as SQIVND (reference sequence). The junction had 7 bases not matched to a gene; V was cut back by 5 bases and J by 3 bases. The CDR3 DNA reads as TGTGCCAGTAGTCCGCAGACAGGGAACAATCAGCCCCAGCATTTT. Residues: CASSPQTGNNQPQHF.

Concerning this clone: At the DNA level, this CDR3 is encoded by other sequences in the same sample as well. The J gene is TRBJ1-4, the V gene TRBV7-9; 8 bases agree with TRBD1. CDR1 SEHNR and CDR2 FQNEAQ come from the germline V gene (reference sequence). The V segment lost 5 bases and the J segment 7 bases; nucleotides outside the gene matches: 6. This CDR3 is built from 14 residues. The chain's CDR3 is CASSRQGLGEKLFF. For the CDR3, the DNA is TGTGCCAGCAGCCGACAGGGGTTGGGTGAAAAACTGTTTTTT.

This chain uses TRBV11-2 with TRBJ2-2, with unresolved D. The CDR3 contains 15 residues. Germline CDR1 is SGHAT and CDR2 is FQNNGV. V gave up 1 base and J gave up 1 base, with 7 bases separating them. The CDR3 here is CASSLVRRNTGELFF. The CDR3 DNA reads TGTGCCAGCAGCTTAGTGCGGCGGAACACCGGGGAGCTGTTTTTT.

The J gene is TRBJ2-2, the V gene TRBV6-1; possibly TRBD2 for D (6 bases). Trimming took 4 bases from V and 6 from J, leaving 9 bases between them. Per germline, CDR1 MNHNS and CDR2 SASEGT. The CDR3 is 13 amino acids. The CDR3 here is CASSVGEAGELFF. The CDR3 nucleotides read TGTGCCAGCAGTGTTGGGGAGGCCGGGGAGCTGTTTTTT.

The chain couples TRBV5-8 to TRBJ2-3, with 8 positions matching TRBD1. Germline values: CDR1 SGHTS, CDR2 YDEGEE. The CDR3 covers 12 residues. V lost 3 bases, J lost 10 bases, and 4 bases stayed unmatched. This CDR3 reads CASSSWTGSQYF. The CDR3 nucleotides are TGTGCCAGCAGCTCATGGACAGGGTCGCAGTATTTT. The full variable domain, in which reference TRBV5-8 and TRBJ2-3 provide the parts outside the CDR3, is EAGVTQSPTHLIKTRGQQATLRCSPISGHTSVYWYQQALGLGLQFLLWYDEGEERNRGNFPPRFSGRQFPNYSSELNVNALELEDSALYLCASSSWTGSQYFGPGTRLTVL.

The CDR3 reads CATYGALHYGYTF. The CDR3, as DNA: TGTGCCACCTATGGGGCGCTCCACTATGGCTACACCTTC. J is TRBJ1-2 and V is TRBV6-6; the D gene is possibly TRBD1 (5 bases). V was pared by 10 bases and J by 3 bases, with 15 bases between. This CDR3 region has 13 residues. Germline V lookup: CDR1 MNHNY, CDR2 SVGAGI (reference sequence).